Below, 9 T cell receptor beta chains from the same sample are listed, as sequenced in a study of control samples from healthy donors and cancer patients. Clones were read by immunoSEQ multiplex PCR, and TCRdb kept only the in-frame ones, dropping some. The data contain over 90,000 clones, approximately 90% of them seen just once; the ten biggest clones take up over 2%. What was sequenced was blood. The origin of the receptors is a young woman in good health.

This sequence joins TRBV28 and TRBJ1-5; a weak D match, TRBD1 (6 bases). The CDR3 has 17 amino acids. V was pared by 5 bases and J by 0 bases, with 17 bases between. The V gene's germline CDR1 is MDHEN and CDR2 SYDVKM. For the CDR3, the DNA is TGTGCCAGCAGTATTAATATCGGGGGACATAGCAATCAGCCCCAGCATTTT. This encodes CASSINIGGHSNQPQHF.

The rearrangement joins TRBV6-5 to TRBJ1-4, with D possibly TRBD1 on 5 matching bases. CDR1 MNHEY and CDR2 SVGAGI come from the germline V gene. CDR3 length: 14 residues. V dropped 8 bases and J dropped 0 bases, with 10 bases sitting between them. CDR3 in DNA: TGTGCCAGCGCCCCGGGGGCAACTAATGAAAAACTGTTTTTT. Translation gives CASAPGATNEKLFF.

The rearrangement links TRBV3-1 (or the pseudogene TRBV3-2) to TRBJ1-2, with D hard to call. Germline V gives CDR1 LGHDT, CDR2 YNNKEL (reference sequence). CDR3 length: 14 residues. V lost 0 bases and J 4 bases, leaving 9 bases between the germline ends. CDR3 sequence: CASSQEQSSYGYTF. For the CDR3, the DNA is TGTGCCAGCAGCCAAGAACAGTCAAGCTATGGCTACACCTTC.

For the CDR3, the DNA is TGTGCCAGCAGTGAACGGGGTGCTGAGCAGTTCTTC. Protein product: CASSERGAEQFF. This rearrangement joins TRBV6-1 to TRBJ2-1, with D possibly matching TRBD2 (5 bases). Germline CDR1 MNHNS, CDR2 SASEGT. The length of the CDR3 is 12 residues. V lost 2 bases and J 9 bases, leaving 8 bases between the germline ends.

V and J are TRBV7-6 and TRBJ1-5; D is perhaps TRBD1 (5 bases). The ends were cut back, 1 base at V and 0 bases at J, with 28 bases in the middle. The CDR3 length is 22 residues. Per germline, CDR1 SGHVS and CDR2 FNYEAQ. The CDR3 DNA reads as TGTGCCAGCAGCTTAGGAGGGGTTTGGGAGGGGACGAAAATTTATAGCAATCAGCCCCAGCATTTT. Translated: CASSLGGVWEGTKIYSNQPQHF.

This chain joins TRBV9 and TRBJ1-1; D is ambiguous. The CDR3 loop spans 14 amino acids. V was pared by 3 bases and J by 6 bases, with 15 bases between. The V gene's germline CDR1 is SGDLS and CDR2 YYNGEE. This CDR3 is CASSGGELTPEAFF. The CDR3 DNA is TGTGCCAGCAGCGGTGGGGAACTTACACCTGAAGCTTTCTTT.

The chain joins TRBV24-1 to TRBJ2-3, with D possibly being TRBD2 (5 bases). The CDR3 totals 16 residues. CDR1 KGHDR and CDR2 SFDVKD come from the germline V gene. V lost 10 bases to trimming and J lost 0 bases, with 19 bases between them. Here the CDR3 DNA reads TGTGCCACTAGCGAACGGGCCTCCTCTAGCACAGATACGCAGTATTTT. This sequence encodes CATSERASSSTDTQYF.

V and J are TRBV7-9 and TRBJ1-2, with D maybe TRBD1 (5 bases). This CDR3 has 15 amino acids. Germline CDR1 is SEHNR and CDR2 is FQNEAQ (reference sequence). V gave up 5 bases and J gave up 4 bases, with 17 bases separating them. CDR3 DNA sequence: TGTGCCAGCAGCAACGGGGCCCTGGTACCCTATGGCTACACCTTC. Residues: CASSNGALVPYGYTF.

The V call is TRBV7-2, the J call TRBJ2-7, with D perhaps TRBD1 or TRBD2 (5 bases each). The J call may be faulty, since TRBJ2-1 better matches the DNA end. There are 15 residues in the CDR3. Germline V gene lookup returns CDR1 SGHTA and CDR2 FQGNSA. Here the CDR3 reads CASSLAGDSYNEQFF. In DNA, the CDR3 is TGTGCCAGCAGCTTAGCGGGGGACTCCTACAATGAGCAGTTCTTC.